These 25 T cell receptor beta chains share one sample of origin, sequenced in a study of T cells in Graves' hyperthyroidism and ophthalmopathy. Regions amplified from RNA transcripts were the TCR beta CDR3 regions. The primer set for the first-round RT-PCR of the TCR CDR3 was HTBI. Each CDR3 protein is one row after TCRdb ran MiXCR on the multiplex PCR reads. The data contain approximately 870,000 distinct CDR3 sequences, 38% of them seen just once; the ten biggest clones take up 8% to 9%. Sample: blood. Source of these receptors: a man between 18 and 35 years old with Graves' hyperthyroidism.

This clonotype occurred many times. The V gene is TRBV7-6, the J gene TRBJ2-5; TRBD2 agrees at 9 bases. Germline CDR1 SGHVS, CDR2 FNYEAQ. This CDR3 contains 14 residues. After removal of 1 base from V and 5 bases from J, the junction contained 2 bases not matched to a gene. The CDR3 coding sequence is TGTGCCAGCAGCTTAGGTAGCGGGAGTGAGACCCAGTACTTC. Its protein is CASSLGSGSETQYF.

The rearrangement links TRBV10-3 to TRBJ1-1, with D possibly matching TRBD1 (6 bases). The CDR3 is made up of 12 amino acids. Deletions cut 4 bases from V and 3 bases from J, with 6 bases between. Per the germline V gene, CDR1 is ENHRY and CDR2 is SYGVKD. The CDR3, as DNA: TGTGCCATCAGTGGACAGGACACTGAAGCTTTCTTT. It is translated as CAISGQDTEAFF.

The chain recombines TRBV7-8 with TRBJ2-7; D gene unclear. Germline V gene data show CDR1 as SGHVS and CDR2 as FQNEAQ. The V gene lost 3 bases and the J gene lost 0 bases, with 15 bases spanning the gap. The CDR3 contains 16 residues. The CDR3 sequence is CASSFSVGPSSYEQYF. The CDR3 bases are TGTGCCAGCAGCTTCTCAGTCGGCCCAAGCTCCTACGAGCAGTACTTC.

The chain carries TRBV5-1 and TRBJ2-7; 8 nucleotides match TRBD1. Germline CDR1 SGHRS, CDR2 YFSETQ. The CDR3 is 14 amino acids. V lost 0 bases and J lost 6; bases outside the gene matches: 5. The CDR3 sequence: CASSLGGQAVEQYF. In DNA form, the CDR3 reads TGCGCCAGCAGCTTGGGGGGACAGGCTGTCGAGCAGTACTTC.

The table lists this clonotype with a few counts. The chain combines TRBV10-3 with TRBJ2-2; D is unresolved. The V gene lost 0 bases and the J gene lost 0 bases, with 11 bases spanning the gap. Germline CDR1 is ENHRY and CDR2 is SYGVKD. The CDR3 totals 17 residues. CDR3 amino acids: CAISESKARSNTGELFF. CDR3 bases: TGTGCCATCAGTGAGTCGAAAGCGCGATCGAACACCGGGGAGCTGTTTTTT.

The chain joins TRBV9 to TRBJ1-1; D may be TRBD1 (5 bases). The CDR3 is 13 amino acids. The V and J ends lost 5 bases and 11 bases respectively, with 19 bases between them. Germline V gene data show CDR1 as SGDLS and CDR2 as YYNGEE. The DNA for the CDR3 is TGTGCCAGCAGTGAAGGGGTTTTGAGTGAGGCTTTCTTT. Its protein product is CASSEGVLSEAFF.

This clonotype was counted many times. V is TRBV20-1 and J is TRBJ1-4; D is unclear. The CDR3 is 12 residues long. Looked up from germline, CDR1 is DFQATT and CDR2 is SNEGSKA (reference sequence). V dropped 8 bases and J dropped 7 bases, with 14 bases sitting between them. CDR3 region: CSLSRLFEKLFF. In nucleotides, the CDR3 is TGCAGTCTCTCCCGGTTATTTGAAAAACTGTTTTTT.

The CDR3 reads CASSLVGQGYGELFF. The CDR3 DNA reads TGTGCCAGCAGCTTAGTCGGACAGGGCTACGGGGAGCTGTTTTTT. The chain links TRBV7-2 to TRBJ2-2, with 8 positions matching TRBD1. The germline V gene has CDR1 SGHTA and CDR2 FQGNSA. The CDR3 extends over 15 amino acids. With 1 base clipped from V and 7 bases from J, the junction kept 5 bases outside the gene matches.

The genes are TRBV27 and TRBJ1-2; 7 bases line up with TRBD1. With V trimmed by 4 bases and J by 3 bases, 5 bases remained unmatched. The CDR3 runs to 14 residues. The germline CDR1 and CDR2 sequences are MNHEY and SMNVEV (reference sequence). The CDR3 DNA sequence: TGTGCCAGCAGTTCCAGGACAGGTGACTATGGCTACACCTTC. Residues: CASSSRTGDYGYTF.

This clonotype has more than one count but fewer than ten. This chain joins TRBV4-1 and TRBJ2-7, with D hard to call. V was pared by 3 bases and J by 4 bases, with 13 bases between. The CDR3 length is 14 residues. Germline values: CDR1 MGHRA, CDR2 YSYEKL. The CDR3, as DNA: TGCGCCAGCAGCCAGGTAGGGTACGGATACGAGCAGTACTTC. Protein product: CASSQVGYGYEQYF.

The rearrangement joins TRBV7-8 to TRBJ1-6; D unclear. Germline V lookup: CDR1 SGHVS, CDR2 FQNEAQ. Between the trimmed V and J ends, which lost 5 bases and 9 bases, there was a span of 11 bases. CDR3 size: 13 residues. CDR3 DNA: TGTGCCAGCAGCCCCATAGGCTCTTCACCCCTCCACTTT. Translated, it gives CASSPIGSSPLHF.

The V gene is TRBV4-1, the J gene TRBJ1-1, with unresolved D. CDR3 length equals 16 residues. Trimming stripped 1 base from V and 1 base from J, with 13 bases between. Germline CDR1 reads MGHRA; CDR2 reads YSYEKL. The CDR3 loop is CASSQGDSPPNTEAFF. The CDR3 coding sequence is TGCGCCAGCAGCCAAGGGGATAGCCCACCGAACACTGAAGCTTTCTTT.

The chain joins TRBV20-1 to TRBJ2-7; D perhaps matches TRBD2 (6 bases). The CDR3 has 15 amino acids. Per germline, CDR1 DFQATT and CDR2 SNEGSKA (reference sequence). Trimming took off 3 bases at V and 7 bases at J, with 22 bases between the two ends. CDR3 sequence reads: CSASVSEGQGREQYF. The CDR3 DNA sequence: TGCAGTGCTAGCGTCTCGGAGGGCCAGGGCCGGGAGCAGTACTTC.

The chain is built from TRBV7-9 and TRBJ2-7, with D tentatively TRBD1 or TRBD2 (5 bases each). Trimming stripped 3 bases from V and 4 bases from J, with 19 bases between. This CDR3 has 16 residues. Looked up from germline, CDR1 is SEHNR and CDR2 is FQNEAQ (reference sequence). The CDR3: CASSFSRAPGRYEQYF. The CDR3 DNA reads TGTGCCAGCAGCTTTTCCCGGGCCCCGGGACGATACGAGCAGTACTTC.

Regarding this clonotype: At one end the junction does not follow the germline gene, possibly because of a read error. The genes are TRBV5-6 and TRBJ2-7; D gene uncertain. This CDR3 has 14 residues. Germline CDR1 reads SGHDT; CDR2 reads YYEEEE. In nucleotides, the CDR3 is TGCGCCAGCAGCCCAGAAATCCCCCACTACGAGCAGTACTTC. It translates to CASSPEIPHYEQYF.

The chain uses TRBV29-1 and TRBJ1-2, with unresolved D. Germline values: CDR1 SQVTM, CDR2 ANQGSEA. The CDR3 has 12 residues. With 3 bases removed from V and 5 bases from J, the gap between germline ends came to 10 bases. The CDR3 sequence: CSVEQVTYGYTF. Here the CDR3 DNA reads TGCAGCGTTGAGCAGGTCACATATGGCTACACCTTC.

A word on this clonotype: Likely a read error: the CDR3 ends without its conserved phenylalanine or tryptophan. The DNA is left out, because the CDR3 cannot be placed on it with certainty; the CDR3 is given as TCRdb lists it. J is TRBJ1-6 and V is TRBV7-9; the table gives TRBD1 as D, unverified against the DNA. The germline CDR1 and CDR2 sequences are SEHNR and FQNEAQ (reference sequence). The length of the CDR3 is 14 amino acids, counting both ends. The CDR3 loop is CASSLTGDNSPLYS.

In its sample, this clonotype was seen once. The chain employs TRBV7-2 and TRBJ2-7, with 9 bases lining up with TRBD1. Germline V lookup: CDR1 SGHTA, CDR2 FQGNSA. The V and J ends lost 5 bases and 6 bases, in that order; junction bases with no gene match: 8. The CDR3 has 14 residues. For the CDR3, the DNA is TGTGCCAGCAGCCCCGGGACAGGGTCCCTCGAGCAGTACTTC. It translates to CASSPGTGSLEQYF.

This rearrangement joins TRBV6-1 to TRBJ1-5; no clear D. From germline, CDR1 is MNHNS and CDR2 SASEGT. CDR3 size: 13 residues. V lost 7 bases and J 5 bases, leaving 12 bases between the germline ends. The CDR3 reads CASTRLRDQPQHF. CDR3 in DNA: TGTGCCAGCACCCGTTTGAGGGATCAGCCCCAGCATTTT.

V gene TRBV2 combines with J gene TRBJ1-1; D call uncertain. The CDR3 has 14 residues. Germline CDR1 reads SNHLY; CDR2 reads FYNNEI. The V end lost 8 bases, the J end lost 7 bases, and 20 bases lay between the germline ends. CDR3 coding DNA: TGTGCCAGCCTGGGCCAAAGGGTGTCAGTTGAAGCTTTCTTT. This encodes CASLGQRVSVEAFF.

The table lists this clonotype with many counts. The V call is TRBV7-2, the J call TRBJ1-2, with 8 bases fitting TRBD1. V was clipped by 6 bases and J by 7 bases; unmatched bases: 13. The CDR3 contains 15 residues. In germline, CDR1 is SGHTA, CDR2 FQGNSA. The CDR3 reads CASRPGTGWLRGYTF. The CDR3 coding sequence is TGTGCCAGCAGACCCGGGACAGGCTGGCTTCGTGGCTACACCTTC.

A few counts support this clonotype. The rearrangement uses TRBV19 and TRBJ1-2; unclear D gene. The germline V and J ends were trimmed by 3 bases and 2 bases, with 7 bases remaining between them. CDR3 length: 13 amino acids. Germline CDR1 and CDR2: LNHDA and SQIVND (reference sequence). CDR3 region: CASSIEGNYGYTF. The CDR3, as DNA: TGTGCCAGTAGTATTGAGGGAAACTATGGCTACACCTTC.

A word on this clonotype: This may be a read error: a much more frequent sequence differs by one nucleotide. This chain uses TRBV29-1 with TRBJ1-1; the D is unclear. This CDR3 has 10 residues. Looked up from germline, CDR1 is SQVTM and CDR2 is ANQGSEA. V gave up 8 bases and J gave up 5 bases, with 9 bases separating them. The CDR3: CSFLETEAFF. The CDR3 DNA reads TGCAGCTTTCTCGAGACTGAAGCTTTCTTT.

To note about this clonotype: This may come from a read error, since a much larger clone is one base off. In nucleotides, the CDR3 is TGTGCCAGCACCACCAGGGGCAATCAGCCCCAGCATTTT. This translates into CASTTRGNQPQHF. This chain uses TRBV2 with TRBJ1-5; the D gene is possibly TRBD1 (5 bases). Trimming removed 7 bases at V and 2 bases at J, with 9 bases between. This CDR3 has 13 residues. The germline gives CDR1 SNHLY, CDR2 FYNNEI.

This clonotype has a handful of counts. This sequence joins TRBV12-3 or TRBV12-4 and TRBJ2-7; possibly TRBD1 for D (5 bases). Trimming took 4 bases from V and 6 from J, leaving 13 bases between them. The CDR3 runs 13 residues. CDR3 coding DNA: TGTGCCAGCAGTTATGCAGGGAAGAGCGAGCAGTACTTC. This translates into CASSYAGKSEQYF.